Listed here are 5 T cell receptor beta chains from one sample, sequenced in a study of T cell responses to AZD1222 COVID-19 vaccine. The table came from immunoSEQ multiplex PCR; TCRdb's copy has only in-frame clones and leaves some out. This table has 140,000 to 150,000 clones, 80% to 95% appearing once. The specimen comprised peripheral blood, sampled 28 days after the second AZD1222 dose. The receptors were gathered from an adult who received the AZD1222 COVID-19 vaccine.

This sequence joins TRBV3-1 (or the pseudogene TRBV3-2) and TRBJ2-7; D perhaps matches TRBD2 (6 bases). CDR1 is LGHDT and CDR2 is YNNKEL in the germline V gene (reference sequence). V lost 1 base to trimming and J lost 6 bases, with 13 bases between them. This CDR3 comprises 14 residues. CDR3 sequence: CASSQVGTGLEQYF. The CDR3 nucleotides are TGTGCCAGCAGCCAAGTGGGGACGGGACTCGAGCAGTACTTC.

For this clone: Other DNA sequences within the sample encode an identical CDR3. V and J are TRBV19 and TRBJ1-5, with a possible D match to TRBD1 (5 bases). Germline CDR1 is LNHDA and CDR2 is SQIVND (reference sequence). Trimming shortened V by 5 bases and J by 4 bases, and 12 bases separated the two germline ends. The CDR3 sequence is 14 residues long. CDR3 coding DNA: TGTGCCAGTAGTCTACTGACAGTTAATCAGCCCCAGCATTTT. This encodes CASSLLTVNQPQHF.

The rearrangement uses TRBV19 and TRBJ1-6; 7 nucleotides align to TRBD1. V lost 0 bases, J lost 7 bases, and 0 bases stayed unmatched. Looked up from germline, CDR1 is LNHDA and CDR2 is SQIVND (reference sequence). This CDR3 is 14 amino acids long. CDR3 residues: CASSIEDRNSPLHF. For the CDR3, the DNA is TGTGCCAGTAGTATAGAGGACAGGAATTCACCCCTCCACTTT.

The sample holds one count of this clone. The chain has TRBV19 and TRBJ2-3; D might be TRBD1 or TRBD2, each matching 5 bases. The ends were cut back, 6 bases at V and 4 bases at J, with 17 bases in the middle. CDR3 length equals 15 residues. Germline CDR1 reads LNHDA; CDR2 reads SQIVND (reference sequence). The CDR3: CASSWTRRSADTQYF. DNA for the CDR3: TGTGCCAGTAGCTGGACACGGAGGAGCGCAGATACGCAGTATTTT. The whole variable domain, filled in from reference TRBV19 and TRBJ2-3, reads DGGITQSPKYLFRKEGQNVTLSCEQNLNHDAMYWYRQDPGQGLRLIYYSQIVNDFQKGDIAEGYSVSREKKESFPLTVTSAQKNPTAFYLCASSWTRRSADTQYFGPGTRLTVL.

This clone was counted once. The J gene is TRBJ1-2, the V gene TRBV4-1, with no clear D. The CDR3 sequence is 13 residues long. The V end was cut by 0 bases, the J end by 2 bases, with 4 bases between. CDR1 and CDR2 (germline): MGHRA, YSYEKL. The DNA of the CDR3 is TGCGCCAGCAGCCAAGAGGACAACTATGGCTACACCTTC. Its translation is CASSQEDNYGYTF.